This T cell receptor (beta chain) was captured by sequencing in a study of blood T cell repertoires in COVID-19. Here immunoSEQ multiplex PCR was the method, and the copy in TCRdb shows in-frame clones only, minus some. The table has around 430,000 clones, around 88% seen once. This CDR3 is built from 16 residues. V lost 3 bases, J lost 2 bases, and 13 bases lay in between. CDR1 is LGHNT, CDR2 FRNRAP, per germline. Seattle's enrolled individuals joined amid active infection and were then monitored longitudinally. This rearrangement joins TRBV12-5 to TRBJ1-4; D is ambiguous. This sequence was found in a woman aged 45-59 years with COVID-19, enrolled during active disease. Sequenced: peripheral blood. The DNA for the CDR3 is TGTGCTAGTGGTTTCGGGGAAAGTACGACTAATGAAAAACTGTTTTTT. This codes for CASGFGESTTNEKLFF. The full variable domain, completed using reference TRBV12-5 and TRBJ1-4, is DARVTQTPRHKVTEMGQEVTMRCQPILGHNTVFWYRQTMMQGLELLAYFRNRAPLDDSGMPKDRFSAEMPDATLATLKIQPSEPRDSAVYFCASGFGESTTNEKLFFGSGTQLSVL.